This TCR beta chain was sequenced during a study of T cell repertoires in cytomegalovirus infection. This clonotype was found many times. MiXCR, run by TCRdb on the reads, gives a single entry per CDR3 protein. Altogether approximately 550,000 distinct CDR3 sequences are present, approximately 15% being singletons, with the ten largest covering more than 20%. Germline V gene data show CDR1 as LGHNT and CDR2 as FRNRAP. The CDR3 has 15 residues. The V end lost 7 bases, the J end lost 4 bases, and 16 bases lay between the germline ends. Specimen: CD8+ T cells from PBMCs. This TCR was sampled from a human donor in good health (CMV status not recorded). Some clones in this sample may be carry-over from other donors' samples. V is TRBV12-5 and J is TRBJ2-2; D possibly uses TRBD1 or TRBD2 (5 bases each). Written as DNA, the CDR3 is TGTGCTAGTGCTTTCCGGGACGGTGTCACCGGGGAGCTGTTTTTT. Its protein product is CASAFRDGVTGELFF.